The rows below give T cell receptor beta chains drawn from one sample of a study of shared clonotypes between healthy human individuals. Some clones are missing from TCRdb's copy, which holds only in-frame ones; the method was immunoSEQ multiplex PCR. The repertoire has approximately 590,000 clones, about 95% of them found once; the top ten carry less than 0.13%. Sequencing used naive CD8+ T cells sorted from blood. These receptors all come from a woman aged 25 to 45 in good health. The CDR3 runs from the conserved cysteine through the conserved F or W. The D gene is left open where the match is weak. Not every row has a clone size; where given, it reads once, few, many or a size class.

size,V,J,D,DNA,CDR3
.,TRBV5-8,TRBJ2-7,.,TGTGCCTTAATCGGAGACAGCTCCTACGAGCAGTACTTC,CALIGDSSYEQYF
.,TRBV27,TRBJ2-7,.,TGTGCCAGCAGTTTAGGAAAGGGTAACGAGCAGTACTTC,CASSLGKGNEQYF
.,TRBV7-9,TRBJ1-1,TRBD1,TGTGCCAGCAGCCCAACTAGTACAGGGGGCACTGAAGCTTTCTTT,CASSPTSTGGTEAFF
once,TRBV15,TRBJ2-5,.,TGTGCCACCAGTTTCGGTGGGACCCAGTACTTC,CATSFGGTQYF
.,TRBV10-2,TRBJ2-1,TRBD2,TGCGCCAGCGGTATGTCTTCACCCCATGAGGTTGCGGGAGGTAGGTACAATGAGCAGTTCTTC,CASGMSSPHEVAGGRYNEQFF
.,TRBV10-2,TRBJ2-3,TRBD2,TGCGCCAGCACTTGGACTAGGTGGGAAGATACGCAGTATTTT,CASTWTRWEDTQYF
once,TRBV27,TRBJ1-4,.,TGTGCCAGCAGTCTGTACTGGACAGCTAATGAAAAACTGTTTTTT,CASSLYWTANEKLFF
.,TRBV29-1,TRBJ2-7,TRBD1,TGCAGCGCCGGGTCGGACAGGGGGTACGAGCAGTACTTC,CSAGSDRGYEQYF
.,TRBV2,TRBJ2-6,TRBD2,TGTGCCAGCAGGCGTAGGGAGGGTGCTGGAATGGGGGCCAACGTCCTGACTTTC,CASRRREGAGMGANVLTF
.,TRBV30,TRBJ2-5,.,TGTGCCTGGAAAGGAGAGACCCAGTACTTC,CAWKGETQYF
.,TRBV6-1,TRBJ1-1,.,TGTGCCAGCAGTGAAGAGGGGTTTTTGTGGAACACTGAAGCTTTCTTT,CASSEEGFLWNTEAFF
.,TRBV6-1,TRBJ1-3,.,TGTGCCAGCAGTGATACAGGGAGACTAAACACCATATATTTT,CASSDTGRLNTIYF
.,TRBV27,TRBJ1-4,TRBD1,TGTGCCAGCAAAGGACAGGCACGAAATGAAAAACTGTTTTTT,CASKGQARNEKLFF
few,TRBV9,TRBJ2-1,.,TGTGCCAGCAGCTCGGGCAATGAGCAGTTCTTC,CASSSGNEQFF